The 16 T cell receptor beta chains presented below share a single source sample, sequenced in a study of T cells after somatic rescue of genetic block. Clones were read by immunoSEQ multiplex PCR, and TCRdb kept only the in-frame ones, dropping some. The data hold more than 65,000 clones, with approximately 91% observed a single time. The source material was peripheral blood mononuclear cells (PBMCs). Receptors were obtained from a man aged 25 to 40.

This clone was detected once. The V gene is TRBV5-1, the J gene TRBJ2-2; TRBD1 agrees at 8 bases. Germline loops: CDR1 SGHRS, CDR2 YFSETQ. CDR3 length: 15 residues. The junction had 6 bases not matched to a gene; V was cut back by 6 bases and J by 2 bases. CDR3 bases: TGCGCCAGCAACGATCAGGGGGCCAACACCGGGGAGCTGTTTTTT. Its protein product is CASNDQGANTGELFF.

The rearrangement links TRBV6-6 to TRBJ1-4; no definite D call. The germline V gene encodes CDR1 MNHNY and CDR2 SVGAGI (reference sequence). CDR3 length equals 14 residues. Between the trimmed V and J ends, which lost 6 bases and 8 bases, there was a span of 16 bases. The CDR3 DNA reads TGTGCCAGCAGGCGGTCGCAGCGGACGGAAAAACTGTTTTTT. It is translated as CASRRSQRTEKLFF.

The rearrangement links TRBV5-4 to TRBJ1-1, with D hard to call. This CDR3 has 13 amino acids. CDR1 and CDR2 from the germline V gene are SGHNT and YYREEE (reference sequence). V lost 0 bases to trimming and J lost 6 bases, with 9 bases between them. CDR3 sequence (DNA): TGTGCCAGCAGCTTGGGGAGAGCGGCTGAAGCTTTCTTT. Protein product: CASSLGRAAEAFF.

This chain joins TRBV10-1 and TRBJ1-4; TRBD1 aligns across 7 bases. CDR3 length: 15 residues. V lost 7 bases, J lost 4 bases, and 9 bases stayed unmatched. The germline gives CDR1 WNHNN, CDR2 SYGVQD (reference sequence). This chain's CDR3 is CASKFPGTDNEKLFF. The CDR3 bases are TGCGCCAGCAAGTTCCCGGGGACAGATAATGAAAAACTGTTTTTT.

This chain uses TRBV29-1 with TRBJ1-2, with 9 bases fitting TRBD1. This CDR3 is built from 11 residues. The trim removed 6 bases at V and 7 bases at J, leaving 3 bases unmatched. The germline V gene encodes CDR1 SQVTM and CDR2 ANQGSEA. CDR3 loop: CSVTGGSGYTF. Written as DNA, the CDR3 is TGCAGCGTGACAGGGGGGTCTGGCTACACCTTC.

The chain combines TRBV28 with TRBJ1-3, with 7 bases lining up with TRBD1. The CDR3 contains 15 residues. Trimming cost V 5 bases and J 0 bases; bases outside gene matches: 4. Germline loops: CDR1 MDHEN, CDR2 SYDVKM. The CDR3 here is CASSTAGGSGNTIYF. DNA for the CDR3: TGTGCCAGCAGTACCGCAGGGGGCTCTGGAAACACCATATATTTT.

The V gene is TRBV7-9, the J gene TRBJ1-2; no firm D call. Trimming took off 1 base at V and 0 bases at J, with 6 bases between the two ends. This CDR3 spans 14 amino acids. CDR1 is SEHNR and CDR2 is FQNEAQ in the germline V gene (reference sequence). This chain's CDR3 is CASSLDSANYGYTF. The DNA for the CDR3 is TGTGCCAGCAGCTTAGATTCAGCTAACTATGGCTACACCTTC.

This clone was detected only once. This chain's CDR3 is CATRGGGVINYGYTF. CDR3 nucleotide sequence: TGTGCCACCCGAGGGGGGGGAGTAATTAACTATGGCTACACCTTC. The gene calls are TRBV28 and TRBJ1-2; maybe TRBD1 (6 bases). CDR1 and CDR2 from the germline V gene are MDHEN and SYDVKM. With 10 bases removed from V and 1 base from J, the gap between germline ends came to 19 bases. The CDR3 runs 15 residues.

The rearrangement uses TRBV7-9 and TRBJ1-4, with D tentatively TRBD1 (5 bases). V dropped 1 base and J dropped 7 bases, with 10 bases sitting between them. CDR1 is SEHNR, CDR2 FQNEAQ, per germline (reference sequence). This CDR3 has 14 amino acids. The CDR3 reads CASSLGGDGEKLFF. The CDR3 nucleotides read TGTGCCAGCAGCTTAGGAGGGGACGGTGAAAAACTGTTTTTT.

This clone appeared once. The V and J genes are TRBV9 and TRBJ2-5; D uncertain. Trimming cost V 0 bases and J 5 bases, with 14 bases left between them. Germline V gene sequence: CDR1 SGDLS, CDR2 YYNGEE. The CDR3 is 15 amino acids. The CDR3, as DNA: TGTGCCAGCAGCGTAGAGGTTGGGAATGGGGAGACCCAGTACTTC. Amino acids: CASSVEVGNGETQYF.

The gene calls are TRBV5-6 and TRBJ2-4; 7 bases align to TRBD1. Trimming removed 7 bases from V and 5 bases from J; junction bases left unmatched: 9. The CDR3 sequence is 14 residues long. CDR1 is SGHDT, CDR2 YYEEEE, per germline. The CDR3 bases are TGTGCCAGCTCAAAGACAGGGTGGGAAAACATTCAGTACTTC. Translated, it gives CASSKTGWENIQYF.

Comment on this clone: The identical CDR3 is also encoded by other nucleotide sequences in the sample. CDR3 in amino acids: CASSRGYEQYF. In DNA, the CDR3 is TGTGCCAGCAGCCGCGGGTACGAGCAGTACTTC. The chain uses TRBV7-9 and TRBJ2-7; possible D gene TRBD2, 5 bases. V dropped 5 bases and J dropped 4 bases, with 6 bases sitting between them. The CDR3 totals 11 residues. CDR1 and CDR2 (germline): SEHNR, FQNEAQ (reference sequence).

The CDR3 region has the DNA TGTGCCAGCAGCGTACGACATTCCCAAGAGACCCAGTACTTC. It codes for CASSVRHSQETQYF. This rearrangement joins TRBV9 to TRBJ2-5; D gene unclear. Germline CDR1 SGDLS, CDR2 YYNGEE. Trimming cost V 1 base and J 1 base, with 8 bases left between them. The CDR3 has 14 residues. The full variable domain, with the rest looked up from reference TRBV9 and TRBJ2-5, is DSGVTQTPKHLITATGQRVTLRCSPRSGDLSVYWYQQSLDQGLQFLIQYYNGEERAKGNILERFSAQQFPDLHSELNLSSLELGDSALYFCASSVRHSQETQYFGPGTRLLVL.

This chain links TRBV2 with TRBJ2-4; no clear D gene. The ends were cut back, 1 base at V and 3 bases at J, with 13 bases in the middle. Per germline, CDR1 SNHLY and CDR2 FYNNEI. The CDR3 has 16 amino acids. In DNA form, the CDR3 reads TGTGCCAGCAGTGAAGTCAGAGCCGTGGGCAAAAACATTCAGTACTTC. Amino acids: CASSEVRAVGKNIQYF.

The V and J genes are TRBV13 and TRBJ2-2; 8 bases map to TRBD1. Germline-derived CDR1 and CDR2 are PRHDT and FYEKMQ (reference sequence). This CDR3 region has 13 residues. With V trimmed by 7 bases and J by 7 bases, 5 bases remained unmatched. The CDR3 region has the DNA TGTGCCAGCACAGGGGGCTCCGGCGGGGAGCTGTTTTTT. Amino acids: CASTGGSGGELFF.

The rearrangement joins TRBV15 to TRBJ1-5, with 10 bases fitting TRBD1. CDR1 is LNHNV, CDR2 YYDKDF, per germline (reference sequence). The CDR3 totals 18 residues. Losses at the gene ends were 5 bases for V and 1 base for J; bases not matched to a gene: 11. This CDR3 is CATSRTDRGQRSNQPQHF. The CDR3 DNA reads TGTGCCACCAGCCGGACCGACAGGGGGCAAAGGAGCAATCAGCCCCAGCATTTT. The full variable domain, completed using reference TRBV15 and TRBJ1-5, is DAMVIQNPRYQVTQFGKPVTLSCSQTLNHNVMYWYQQKSSQAPKLLFHYYDKDFNNEADTPDNFQSRRPNTSFCFLDIRSPGLGDTAMYLCATSRTDRGQRSNQPQHFGDGTRLSIL.